A selection of T cell receptor beta chains follows, all from one sample in a study of T cell changes during pregnancy in multiple sclerosis. Assay: immunoSEQ multiplex PCR; the TCRdb copy retains only in-frame clones and omits some. In the table there are some 45,000 clones, around 90% of which are singletons. Source: CD4+ T cells from peripheral blood mononuclear cells, taken after pregnancy. The receptors derive from a female donor in good health, enrolled as a control in a pregnancy study. Both conserved end residues are part of each CDR3. The D gene is left open where the match is weak. Clone size is stated in some rows and not others, as once, few, many or a class when expanded.

V	D	size	J	CDR3	DNA
TRBV27	TRBD2	NA	TRBJ2-1	CASKGGRRYNEQFF	TGTGCCAGCAAGGGCGGGAGAAGGTACAATGAGCAGTTCTTC
TRBV11-3	NA	NA	TRBJ2-5	CASSRGLQETQYF	TGTGCCAGCAGCAGAGGACTCCAAGAGACCCAGTACTTC
TRBV4-3	TRBD2	NA	TRBJ2-2	CASSPRGLAGTGELFF	TGCGCCAGCAGCCCACGCGGACTAGCTGGCACCGGGGAGCTGTTTTTT
TRBV28	NA	NA	TRBJ1-1	CASSLRYTEAFF	TGTGCCAGCAGTTTGCGCTATACTGAAGCTTTCTTT
TRBV4-1	TRBD2	NA	TRBJ2-5	CASSQDPGLANGETQYF	TGCGCCAGCAGCCAAGATCCGGGACTAGCGAATGGAGAGACCCAGTACTTC
TRBV28	TRBD1	NA	TRBJ1-2	CASSLDFQGVGYTF	TGTGCCAGCAGTTTAGACTTCCAGGGGGTTGGCTACACCTTC
TRBV28	TRBD1	NA	TRBJ1-3	CASSGGTGYTIYF	TGTGCCAGCTCTGGCGGGACAGGGTATACCATATATTTT
TRBV7-2	TRBD2	NA	TRBJ2-1	CASSSGLAGDEQFF	TGTGCCAGCAGCTCGGGACTAGCTGGGGATGAGCAGTTCTTC
TRBV2	TRBD1	few	TRBJ1-2	CASSGLQGAANYGYTF	TGTGCCAGCAGTGGACTACAGGGGGCGGCTAACTATGGCTACACCTTC
TRBV5-6	NA	NA	TRBJ2-5	CASSPTVQETQYF	TGTGCCAGCAGCCCGACTGTACAAGAGACCCAGTACTTC
TRBV28	NA	NA	TRBJ1-2	CASSPGGAEYGYTF	TGTGCCAGCAGCCCCGGAGGGGCGGAATATGGCTACACCTTC
TRBV5-4	NA	NA	TRBJ2-5	CASSVAGTYRGETQYF	TGTGCCAGCAGCGTAGCCGGGACTTATCGGGGAGAGACCCAGTACTTC
TRBV27	NA	NA	TRBJ2-7	CASSLLARGPNEQYF	TGTGCCAGCAGTTTACTGGCGCGGGGCCCCAACGAGCAGTACTTC
TRBV19	NA	NA	TRBJ2-3	CAIRRGPTDTQYF	TGTGCCATACGGCGGGGGCCCACAGATACGCAGTATTTT
TRBV27	TRBD1	NA	TRBJ1-2	CASSLRTGHYGYTF	TGTGCCAGCAGTCTTCGGACAGGGCACTATGGCTACACCTTC
TRBV27	NA	once	TRBJ2-7	CASMGADATEQYF	TGTGCCAGCATGGGGGCGGACGCCACGGAGCAGTACTTC
TRBV4-1	NA	NA	TRBJ2-5	CASSQVAVQETQYF	TGCGCCAGCAGCCAAGTGGCAGTCCAAGAGACCCAGTACTTC
TRBV5-4	NA	NA	TRBJ2-2	CASSLVPIGKVTGELFF	TGTGCCAGCAGCTTGGTACCGATCGGGAAAGTCACCGGGGAGCTGTTTTTT
TRBV19	TRBD2	NA	TRBJ2-7	CASSPPGEREGGEQYF	TGTGCCAGTAGTCCCCCAGGGGAACGGGAGGGTGGCGAGCAGTACTTC
TRBV27	NA	NA	TRBJ2-3	CASSPGGATPDTQYF	TGTGCCAGCAGCCCCGGCGGAGCCACCCCAGATACGCAGTATTTT
TRBV5-1	TRBD2	many	TRBJ2-5	CASSPGLAGGRVETQYF	TGCGCCAGCAGCCCCGGACTAGCGGGAGGACGGGTGGAGACCCAGTACTTC
TRBV29-1	NA	few	TRBJ1-1	CSVEEGEAFF	TGCAGCGTTGAGGAGGGAGAAGCTTTCTTT
TRBV4-2	NA	few	TRBJ1-2	CASSQDSYGYTF	TGTGCCAGCAGCCAAGACAGCTATGGCTACACCTTC
TRBV11-2	NA	NA	TRBJ1-4	CASSLGQANKLFF	TGTGCCAGCAGCTTAGGTCAAGCGAACAAACTGTTTTTT